This T cell receptor (beta chain) was sequenced in a study of OX40 agonist ivuxolimab in advanced cancers. Study at large: Prior therapy, whether anti-PD-1, anti-PD-L1 or anti-CTLA-4, was allowed, and approximately 37% had some. There were three patients with partial responses, one having hepatocellular carcinoma and two cutaneous melanoma. Overall study results and limits: CD4+ and CD8+ T cells in blood underwent clonal expansion by week 6 at 0.1 to 3.0 mg/kg.

CDR1 is LNHDA and CDR2 is SQIVND in the germline V gene (reference sequence). The V gene end was trimmed by 4 bases and the J gene end by 5 bases; junction bases not matched to a gene: 13. CDR3 size: 17 residues. Sequencing was performed with immunoSEQ multiplex PCR; in TCRdb, only in-frame clones are kept and a portion is missing. The table lists 60,000 to 100,000 clones, around 93% of them singletons. Cycle 7 day 1, cycle 4 day 1, and baseline were the timepoints at which blood was sampled. On this clone: Its specificity is unknown.

The TCR originated in an adult with an advanced solid tumor such as melanoma, head and neck, liver or kidney cancer. The chain uses TRBV19 and TRBJ1-5; TRBD1 aligns across 8 bases. The material was CD4+ or CD8+ T cells sorted from blood, obtained in a trial of the OX40 agonist ivuxolimab. DNA for the CDR3: TGTGCCAGTAGTAAAGGACCGGGACAGGTCCAATATCAGCCCCAGCATTTT. Its translation is CASSKGPGQVQYQPQHF.